This T cell receptor (beta chain) stems from a study of T cells in Graves' hyperthyroidism and ophthalmopathy. Study-wide results and limits: Among clonotypes expanded in thyroid above 0.001, most were also found in blood.

The authors deemed Graves' hyperthyroidism stable absent ophthalmopathy progression within 18 months. Newly diagnosed hyperthyroidism patients aged 18 to 65 years had disease lasting under 2 months. In its sample, this clonotype was seen a few times. What it binds is unknown. RNA transcripts served as the template for amplifying TCR beta CDR3 regions. An initial round of RT-PCR targeting the TCR CDR3 relied on the HTBI primer set. TCRdb itself ran the multiplex PCR reads through MiXCR, one entry per CDR3 protein. This table holds 500,000 to 700,000 distinct CDR3 sequences, around 17% found once. The receptor was isolated from a young woman with Graves' hyperthyroidism. The sequenced sample was blood.

The CDR3 loop is CASSDGQRGGYTF. The CDR3 coding sequence is TGTGCCAGTAGTGACGGACAAAGGGGGGGCTACACCTTC. The chain employs TRBV19 and TRBJ1-2; tentatively, D is TRBD1 (6 bases). V lost 5 bases and J lost 8, with 15 bases in between. Germline assignment: CDR1 LNHDA and CDR2 SQIVND (reference sequence). The length of the CDR3 is 13 residues. The full variable domain, with the rest looked up from reference TRBV19 and TRBJ1-2, is DGGITQSPKYLFRKEGQNVTLSCEQNLNHDAMYWYRQDPGQGLRLIYYSQIVNDFQKGDIAEGYSVSREKKESFPLTVTSAQKNPTAFYLCASSDGQRGGYTFGSGTRLTVV.